A selection of T cell receptor beta chains follows, all from one sample in a study of radiation and T cells in renal cell carcinoma. Assay used: immunoSEQ multiplex PCR; TCRdb lists only in-frame clones, some missing. This table has about 170,000 clones, roughly 90% appearing once. This specimen was blood, taken from a patient whose treatment included radiotherapy and nephrectomy. All receptors derive from a woman between 50 and 59 years old with renal cell carcinoma. Each CDR3 is given with its conserved first and last residue. D genes are given only for firm matches. The size of a clone is reported for some rows only, either as once, few or many, or as a class for expanded clones.

J | size | D | V | CDR3 | DNA
TRBJ2-6 | NA | TRBD1 | TRBV29-1 | CSVKLTGIVSGANVLTF | TGCAGCGTCAAATTGACAGGGATTGTTTCTGGGGCCAACGTCCTGACTTTC
TRBJ1-3 | NA | NA | TRBV19 | CASTGQRLPSGNTIYF | TGTGCCAGTACCGGACAGAGATTGCCCTCTGGAAACACCATATATTTT
TRBJ2-6 | NA | NA | TRBV19 | CASSIFSSGANVLTF | TGTGCCAGTAGTATTTTTAGCTCTGGGGCCAACGTCCTGACTTTC
TRBJ1-2 | NA | TRBD1 | TRBV10-1 | CATTTGTGDGYTF | TGCGCCACCACCACCGGGACAGGGGATGGCTACACCTTC
TRBJ1-2 | NA | TRBD1 | TRBV19 | CASKQGYGYTF | TGTGCCAGTAAACAGGGGTATGGCTACACCTTC
TRBJ2-5 | NA | TRBD1 | TRBV5-1 | CASSLRQGGETQYF | TGCGCCAGCAGCTTGAGACAGGGGGGAGAGACCCAGTACTTC
TRBJ1-5 | NA | NA | TRBV28 | CASSSTRQLPQHF | TGTGCCAGCTCCTCGACCCGGCAGTTGCCCCAGCATTTT
TRBJ1-5 | NA | TRBD1 | TRBV19 | CASRGQPEYQPQHF | TGTGCCAGTAGGGGACAGCCGGAATATCAGCCCCAGCATTTT
TRBJ1-6 | NA | NA | TRBV13 | CASSAQRVYSPLHF | TGTGCCAGCAGCGCGCAAAGAGTTTATTCACCCCTCCACTTT
TRBJ1-6 | NA | NA | TRBV7-2 | CASSFGGAGGSSPLHF | TGTGCCAGCAGCTTTGGGGGGGCAGGAGGATCTTCACCCCTCCACTTT
TRBJ2-7 | NA | NA | TRBV4-1 | CASSQEPGLYEQYF | TGCGCCAGCAGCCAAGAGCCAGGCCTATACGAGCAGTACTTC
TRBJ1-4 | once | NA | TRBV2 | CASSEGEGSEKLFF | TGTGCCAGCAGTGAAGGGGAGGGTTCTGAAAAACTGTTTTTT
TRBJ1-3 | once | TRBD1 | TRBV5-8 | CASSRPGQSSGNTIYF | TGTGCCAGCAGCCGCCCGGGACAGAGCTCTGGAAACACCATATATTTT
TRBJ1-1 | NA | TRBD1 | TRBV19 | CASSGTVTLMNTEAFF | TGTGCCAGTAGTGGGACAGTAACCCTCATGAACACTGAAGCTTTCTTT
TRBJ2-1 | once | NA | TRBV9 | CASSAGGDFSYNEQFF | TGTGCCAGCAGCGCTGGCGGGGATTTCTCCTACAATGAGCAGTTCTTC
TRBJ2-2 | NA | NA | TRBV11-3 | CASSKGGVGELFF | TGTGCCAGCAGTAAGGGGGGTGTCGGGGAGCTGTTTTTT
TRBJ1-2 | NA | NA | TRBV18 | CASSPPRGNGYTF | TGTGCCAGCTCACCACCGAGGGGGAATGGCTACACCTTC
TRBJ2-3 | NA | NA | TRBV7-2 | CASSQLGAGSTDTQYF | TGTGCCAGCAGCCAATTAGGGGCAGGGAGCACAGATACGCAGTATTTT
TRBJ1-2 | NA | NA | TRBV7-8 | CASSWRLTTKSNYGYTF | TGTGCCAGCAGCTGGAGACTCACCACAAAGTCTAACTATGGCTACACCTTC
TRBJ1-3 | NA | NA | TRBV2 | CASNERISGNTIYF | TGTGCCAGCAACGAACGGATCTCTGGAAACACCATATATTTT
TRBJ2-7 | NA | NA | TRBV5-1 | CASSFRGQTYEQYF | TGCGCCAGCAGCTTTCGAGGGCAGACCTACGAGCAGTACTTC
TRBJ1-2 | NA | NA | TRBV7-9 | CASSSRQEANYGYTF | TGTGCCAGCAGCTCCCGACAGGAAGCTAACTATGGCTACACCTTC
TRBJ2-3 | NA | NA | TRBV4-1 | CASSQESWTYSTDTQYF | TGCGCCAGCAGCCAAGAGTCATGGACCTATAGCACAGATACGCAGTATTTT
TRBJ1-3 | NA | NA | TRBV5-1 | CASSYGNTIYF | TGCGCCAGCAGTTATGGAAACACCATATATTTT
TRBJ1-4 | NA | NA | TRBV7-2 | CASSLIPQRASEKLFF | TGTGCCAGCAGCTTAATTCCTCAGCGTGCAAGTGAAAAACTGTTTTTT
TRBJ2-2 | NA | NA | TRBV11-2 | CASSLRADTGELFF | TGTGCCAGCAGCTTAAGGGCCGACACCGGGGAGCTGTTTTTT
TRBJ2-5 | once | NA | TRBV7-2 | CASSLRGRGETQYF | TGTGCCAGCAGCCTCAGGGGGAGGGGGGAGACCCAGTACTTC
TRBJ2-1 | once | TRBD1 | TRBV10-3 | CAISDDRGQFF | TGTGCCATCAGTGACGACAGGGGTCAGTTCTTC
TRBJ2-7 | once | NA | TRBV11-2 | CASSLGRGVWGNYEQYF | TGTGCCAGCAGCTTAGGAAGAGGGGTTTGGGGTAACTACGAGCAGTACTTC
TRBJ2-5 | NA | NA | TRBV7-9 | CASSLNPSWETQYF | TGTGCCAGCAGCTTAAATCCGAGTTGGGAGACCCAGTACTTC
TRBJ2-2 | NA | TRBD2 | TRBV5-4 | CASSLISGGRGSGELFF | TGTGCCAGCAGCTTGATTAGCGGGGGCCGGGGATCCGGGGAGCTGTTTTTT
TRBJ1-3 | NA | NA | TRBV9 | CASSVNTDSGNTIYF | TGTGCCAGCAGCGTAAACACGGACTCTGGAAACACCATATATTTT
TRBJ2-2 | once | NA | TRBV5-1 | CASSLGEYNGELFF | TGCGCCAGCAGCTTAGGGGAATATAACGGGGAGCTGTTTTTT
TRBJ1-1 | NA | NA | TRBV7-9 | CASSLAGQLNTEAFF | TGTGCCAGCAGCTTAGCCGGACAGTTGAACACTGAAGCTTTCTTT
TRBJ2-5 | NA | TRBD1 | TRBV12-5 | CASGLGTGRTRGGPQETQYF | TGTGCTAGTGGTCTAGGGACAGGGCGTACTCGCGGGGGACCGCAAGAGACCCAGTACTTC
TRBJ2-5 | NA | TRBD2 | TRBV5-6 | CASSALAGAGETQYF | TGTGCCAGCAGCGCTCTAGCGGGGGCTGGGGAGACCCAGTACTTC
TRBJ2-2 | NA | NA | TRBV6-4 | CASSPQGQNTGELFF | TGTGCCAGCAGTCCCCAGGGACAGAACACCGGGGAGCTGTTTTTT